Included here is one T cell receptor beta chain sequence, with context. There is no known antigen for this receptor. Nothing much larger sits one base from this clone, and base qualities are not available. The CDR3 covers 12 residues, taking in both the cysteine and the phenylalanine. Just CDR3 DNA is preserved here, 36 bases in frame from base 1. The germline V gene gives CDR1 as SGHTA and CDR2 as FQGTGA. The V end gives up 5 bases and the J end 10 bases, leaving 5 bases in the junction not matched to a gene. This sample is drawn from a study of control samples from healthy donors and cancer patients (dated by TCRdb to about 2020). Library construction relied on the immunoSEQ multiplex PCR assay. TCRdb stores this immuneACCESS table with in-frame sequences only. Part of the clones is absent; in the studies checked, under half of the shortfall reflects unresolved V genes, and no reason is known for the rest. This sample lists about 120,000 clones; around 90% were detected once. The biggest ten clones account for less than 9.5% of the sample.

This receptor was obtained from a man between 35 and 55 years old in good health. Sequencing input: blood. Recombination connected TRBV7-3 to TRBJ2-1, with TRBD1 identical over 7 junction bases. Here is the DNA: TGTGCCAGCAGCCGAGACAGGGTAGAGCAGTTCTTC. It is translated as CASSRDRVEQFF.